The 10 T cell receptor beta chains below all came from one sample that was sequenced in a study of cytomegalovirus exposure and HLA in healthy donors. Researchers ran the PCR with 60 Vbeta and 13 Jbeta primers. Data came from immunoSEQ multiplex PCR; TCRdb stores just in-frame clones and leaves some out. There are 150,000 to 200,000 clones in the sample; around 77% occur only once, and about 2.1% lies in the top ten. Sequenced input: PBMCs. The source is a woman aged 25 to 39 in good health and CMV-seropositive.

The chain employs TRBV27 and TRBJ1-2; D is unresolved. V shed 2 bases and J shed 4 bases, with 14 bases lying between them. Germline values: CDR1 MNHEY, CDR2 SMNVEV (reference sequence). This CDR3 region has 15 residues. The CDR3 loop is CASSLRPIGSYGYTF. The CDR3 nucleotides read TGTGCCAGCAGTTTACGGCCGATCGGGTCCTATGGCTACACCTTC.

This chain uses TRBV4-3 with TRBJ2-3, with D possibly TRBD1 on 6 matching bases. The germline V gene encodes CDR1 LGHNA and CDR2 YSLEER. The germline V and J ends were trimmed by 0 bases and 2 bases, with 12 bases remaining between them. This CDR3 is 16 amino acids long. CDR3 loop: CASSQDLRTVTDTQYF. The CDR3 region has the DNA TGCGCCAGCAGCCAAGATTTAAGGACAGTCACAGATACGCAGTATTTT.

This sequence joins TRBV27 and TRBJ2-7; 8 nucleotides line up with TRBD2. The CDR3 runs 15 residues. The V and J ends lost 6 bases and 2 bases, in that order; junction bases with no gene match: 9. CDR1 MNHEY and CDR2 SMNVEV come from the germline V gene (reference sequence). As DNA, the CDR3 is TGTGCCAGCAGCCTTAGAGGACTAGCCGCCTACGAGCAGTACTTC. Amino acids: CASSLRGLAAYEQYF.

The chain is built from TRBV7-9 and TRBJ1-2; TRBD1 aligns across 9 bases. V lost 1 base to trimming and J lost 2 bases; unmatched junction nucleotides: 2. This CDR3 is built from 15 residues. CDR1 is SEHNR, CDR2 FQNEAQ, per germline (reference sequence). The CDR3 region is CASSLDRGPNYGYTF. In nucleotides, the CDR3 is TGTGCCAGCAGCTTAGACAGGGGGCCCAACTATGGCTACACCTTC.

J is TRBJ1-2 and V is TRBV13; maybe TRBD1 (5 bases). With 6 bases removed from V and 0 bases from J, the gap between germline ends came to 11 bases. The germline CDR1 and CDR2 sequences are PRHDT and FYEKMQ (reference sequence). The CDR3 loop spans 14 amino acids. The CDR3 sequence is CASRFLGANYGYTF. The CDR3 DNA is TGTGCCAGCAGGTTCCTAGGGGCTAACTATGGCTACACCTTC.

The CDR3 bases are TGTGCCAGCTCCGAGAGGGGGCTTGCTAATGAAAAACTGTTTTTT. Translated, it gives CASSERGLANEKLFF. The chain joins TRBV19 to TRBJ1-4; TRBD1 agrees at 7 bases. This CDR3 is built from 15 residues. Germline V gene sequence: CDR1 LNHDA, CDR2 SQIVND (reference sequence). Germline trimming cut 9 bases from V and 3 bases from J; bases unmatched to any gene: 10.

The chain joins TRBV6-1 to TRBJ2-7, with a weak D call TRBD1 (6 bases). Germline V gene sequence: CDR1 MNHNS, CDR2 SASEGT. The CDR3 totals 13 residues. V lost 3 bases, J lost 7 bases, and 13 bases lay in between. CDR3 protein: CASSENRVKEQYF. The CDR3 DNA reads TGTGCCAGCAGTGAGAACAGGGTGAAAGAGCAGTACTTC.

J is TRBJ2-7 and V is TRBV12-2; no DNA check was done on the table's D call, TRBD1. TRBV12-2 is a documented pseudogene. The CDR3 runs to 14 residues. The CDR3 sequence is CASRSPPQGYEQYF. CDR3 sequence (DNA): TGTGCAAGTCGCTCGCCCCCGCAGGGCTACGAGCAGTACTTC.

This chain joins TRBV6-1 and TRBJ2-5; D remains unclear. V lost 2 bases and J 7 bases, leaving 14 bases between the germline ends. Germline lookup yields CDR1 MNHNS and CDR2 SASEGT. The CDR3 runs to 14 residues. CDR3 coding DNA: TGTGCCAGCAGTGAACCCGGGTTCCGGCTGACCCAGTACTTC. Its protein product is CASSEPGFRLTQYF.

The V call is TRBV10-3, the J call TRBJ2-3; tentative D call: TRBD2 (6 bases). CDR1 ENHRY and CDR2 SYGVKD come from the germline V gene. The CDR3 loop spans 15 amino acids. V lost 4 bases, J lost 1 base, and 12 bases lay in between. The DNA for the CDR3 is TGTGCCATCAGTGGGGCTAGCGTAGGCACAGATACGCAGTATTTT. It is translated as CAISGASVGTDTQYF.